This is a list of T cell receptor beta chains from one sample in a study of T cell changes during pregnancy in multiple sclerosis. TCRdb's copy holds only in-frame clones and misses some; the assay was immunoSEQ multiplex PCR. Found here are about 55,000 clones, roughly 92% of them singletons; the top ten hold approximately 3.7%. Material: CD8+ T cells from peripheral blood mononuclear cells, obtained in the third trimester of pregnancy. These receptors all come from a female donor with multiple sclerosis, enrolled in a pregnancy study. Each CDR3 is given with its conserved first and last residue. A D gene is named only where the DNA matches it firmly. Part of the rows lack a size; the others show once, few, many or a class for expanded clones.

size	V	J	D	CDR3	DNA
NA	TRBV27	TRBJ1-1	NA	CASTPGGGTEAFF	TGTGCCAGCACCCCCGGGGGGGGCACTGAAGCTTTCTTT
NA	TRBV10-3	TRBJ2-1	TRBD2	CAADTGGPFREQFF	TGTGCCGCGGATACGGGAGGGCCGTTTCGCGAGCAGTTCTTC
NA	TRBV10-3	TRBJ1-2	NA	CAHQVGLNYGYTF	TGTGCCCATCAAGTGGGCCTGAACTATGGCTACACCTTC
NA	TRBV7-6	TRBJ2-7	TRBD2	CASSLKNSREGEQYF	TGTGCCAGCAGCTTAAAGAACTCGAGGGAGGGCGAGCAGTACTTC
once	TRBV6-1	TRBJ2-1	NA	CASSERTAVDYNEQFF	TGTGCCAGCAGTGAAAGGACAGCGGTTGACTACAATGAGCAGTTCTTC
once	TRBV11-2	TRBJ1-4	TRBD1	CASSSTGQGNEKLFF	TGTGCCAGCAGCTCAACTGGACAGGGAAATGAAAAACTGTTTTTT
NA	TRBV5-1	TRBJ2-7	TRBD1	CASSLVGQGIDEQYF	TGCGCCAGCAGCTTGGTTGGACAGGGGATTGACGAGCAGTACTTC
NA	TRBV25-1	TRBJ1-2	NA	CASSESLTGFGYTF	TGTGCCAGCAGTGAATCTCTAACAGGGTTTGGCTACACCTTC
NA	TRBV7-3	TRBJ2-1	TRBD1	CASSWTGSSYNEQFF	TGTGCCAGCAGTTGGACAGGGAGCTCCTACAATGAGCAGTTCTTC
NA	TRBV7-8	TRBJ2-7	TRBD2	CASSIGLAGDRSYEQYF	TGTGCCAGCAGCATTGGACTAGCGGGAGATCGGTCGTACGAGCAGTACTTC
NA	TRBV11-2	TRBJ2-7	TRBD1	CASSPGTGNNEQYF	TGTGCCAGCAGCCCCGGGACAGGGAACAACGAGCAGTACTTC
NA	TRBV2	TRBJ1-5	NA	CASSRAGGEGQPQHF	TGTGCCAGCAGCCGCGCGGGGGGGGAGGGTCAGCCCCAGCATTTT
NA	TRBV29-1	TRBJ1-1	TRBD1	CSVEVWTGTTEAFF	TGCAGCGTTGAAGTATGGACAGGGACCACTGAAGCTTTCTTT
NA	TRBV5-1	TRBJ2-7	TRBD2	CASSLALAASYEQYF	TGCGCCAGCAGCTTGGCTCTAGCGGCCTCCTACGAGCAGTACTTC
NA	TRBV7-9	TRBJ2-2	NA	CASGGGVGTGELFF	TGTGCCAGCGGGGGCGGTGTCGGGACCGGGGAGCTGTTTTTT
NA	TRBV19	TRBJ2-1	NA	CASSEVAGNEQFF	TGTGCCAGTAGCGAGGTAGCTGGCAATGAGCAGTTCTTC
NA	TRBV4-1	TRBJ2-1	NA	CASSQEIGDEQFF	TGCGCCAGCAGCCAAGAGATAGGGGATGAGCAGTTCTTC
NA	TRBV5-6	TRBJ2-3	TRBD2	CASSFGGWDTQYF	TGTGCCAGCAGCTTCGGGGGGTGGGATACGCAGTATTTT
NA	TRBV10-3	TRBJ2-7	TRBD2	CAIRRTSGSYEQYF	TGTGCCATCAGAAGGACTAGCGGGAGCTACGAGCAGTACTTC
NA	TRBV6-1	TRBJ2-3	TRBD2	CASSEAGGPADTQYF	TGTGCCAGCAGTGAAGCGGGAGGGCCTGCAGATACGCAGTATTTT
once	TRBV6-5	TRBJ2-7	NA	CASSYLRGAPYEQYF	TGTGCCAGCAGTTATCTCCGTGGGGCCCCCTACGAGCAGTACTTC
NA	TRBV6-4	TRBJ2-1	NA	CASSDGMSEGGEQFF	TGTGCCAGCAGTGACGGTATGTCCGAGGGTGGTGAGCAGTTCTTC
NA	TRBV29-1	TRBJ2-3	NA	CSVEKGGGGTDTQYF	TGCAGCGTTGAAAAAGGGGGAGGGGGCACAGATACGCAGTATTTT
NA	TRBV7-2	TRBJ2-7	TRBD2	CASSLVASGRYEQYF	TGTGCCAGCAGCTTAGTAGCTAGCGGGAGATATGAGCAGTACTTC
NA	TRBV6-4	TRBJ2-3	TRBD2	CASSDSYPSGMQDTQYF	TGTGCCAGCAGTGACTCGTATCCTAGCGGGATGCAAGATACGCAGTATTTT
NA	TRBV4-1	TRBJ2-1	NA	CASSQWGGSQFF	TGCGCCAGCAGCCAATGGGGCGGCTCGCAGTTCTTC
NA	TRBV5-1	TRBJ2-7	NA	CASSLPTATYEQYF	TGCGCCAGCAGCCTACCGACAGCTACCTACGAGCAGTACTTC
NA	TRBV1	TRBJ2-3	NA	CTSSQKEGPSGRTDTQYF	TGCACCAGCAGCCAGAAAGAGGGGCCTAGCGGGAGGACAGATACGCAGTATTTT
once	TRBV29-1	TRBJ2-2	TRBD1	CSVEDQEGGVDTGELFF	TGCAGCGTTGAAGATCAAGAAGGGGGCGTGGACACCGGGGAGCTGTTTTTT
NA	TRBV4-1	TRBJ1-1	NA	CASSQDAGTGTEAFF	TGCGCCAGCAGCCAAGATGCGGGGACGGGGACTGAAGCTTTCTTT
once	TRBV27	TRBJ2-3	NA	CASSSMDFLPTDTQYF	TGTGCCAGCAGCTCCATGGACTTCTTACCCACAGATACGCAGTATTTT
NA	TRBV7-2	TRBJ2-5	TRBD2	CASSLGGLAGFETQYF	TGTGCCAGCAGCTTAGGGGGACTAGCGGGATTCGAGACCCAGTACTTC
once	TRBV5-6	TRBJ2-1	TRBD2	CASSFSGTSPYNEQFF	TGTGCCAGCAGCTTCTCCGGGACTAGCCCATACAATGAGCAGTTCTTC
NA	TRBV6-1	TRBJ2-7	NA	CASSATGWQYF	TGTGCCAGCAGTGCGACAGGTTGGCAGTACTTC
NA	TRBV27	TRBJ2-7	NA	CASSLRGGSYEQYF	TGTGCCAGCAGTTTAAGGGGCGGTTCCTACGAGCAGTACTTC
NA	TRBV11-3	TRBJ2-1	NA	CASSLYSSYNEQFF	TGTGCCAGCAGCTTATATAGCTCCTACAATGAGCAGTTCTTC
NA	TRBV7-2	TRBJ2-4	NA	CASSLVLENIQYF	TGTGCCAGCAGCTTAGTGTTAGAAAACATTCAGTACTTC
NA	TRBV4-2	TRBJ2-3	TRBD2	CASSQYEREADTQYF	TGTGCCAGCAGCCAATACGAACGGGAGGCAGATACGCAGTATTTT
NA	TRBV5-1	TRBJ2-7	TRBD2	CASTLGVSGSYEQYF	TGCGCCAGCACCTTGGGTGTTAGCGGGAGCTACGAGCAGTACTTC
NA	TRBV9	TRBJ2-1	TRBD2	CASSAGTNYNEQFF	TGTGCCAGCAGCGCCGGGACTAACTACAATGAGCAGTTCTTC
few	TRBV6-1	TRBJ2-2	TRBD2	CASSGLAGGPGELFF	TGTGCCAGCAGTGGACTAGCGGGAGGGCCCGGGGAGCTGTTTTTT
NA	TRBV19	TRBJ2-3	NA	CASSANRDLGYGTQYF	TGTGCCAGTAGTGCGAACCGGGACTTGGGGTATGGTACGCAGTATTTT
once	TRBV6-1	TRBJ2-7	NA	CASSDSVGSYEQYF	TGTGCCAGCAGTGATTCAGTTGGCTCCTACGAGCAGTACTTC
NA	TRBV4-1	TRBJ2-3	TRBD2	CASSRKRDGSTDTQYF	TGCGCCAGCAGCCGGAAGCGGGACGGCAGCACAGATACGCAGTATTTT
NA	TRBV9	TRBJ2-3	TRBD2	CASSVMGGGPDTQYF	TGTGCCAGCAGCGTAATGGGGGGAGGGCCGGATACGCAGTATTTT
NA	TRBV5-1	TRBJ2-1	NA	CASSLPLAVAYNEQFF	TGCGCCAGCAGCTTGCCCTTAGCGGTCGCCTACAATGAGCAGTTCTTC
NA	TRBV5-6	TRBJ1-1	NA	CASSFFRVTEAFF	TGTGCCAGCAGCTTTTTCAGGGTCACTGAAGCTTTCTTT
once	TRBV2	TRBJ2-7	TRBD2	CASSVPSLAGGPGGVHEQYF	TGTGCCAGCAGTGTCCCCAGCTTAGCGGGAGGGCCAGGCGGGGTCCACGAGCAGTACTTC
NA	TRBV5-1	TRBJ2-7	TRBD1	CASSSDRVSYEQYF	TGCGCCAGCAGCTCTGACAGGGTCTCCTACGAGCAGTACTTC
medium-sized	TRBV6-4	TRBJ2-2	TRBD2	CASSGLADTGELFF	TGTGCCAGCAGTGGACTAGCGGACACCGGGGAGCTGTTTTTT
NA	TRBV5-1	TRBJ1-2	NA	CASSLADGVHGYTF	TGCGCCAGCAGCTTGGCCGACGGGGTACATGGCTACACCTTC